The next 25 T cell receptor beta chains were all read from a single sample in a study of post-analysis software for immune sequencing data (dated by TCRdb to 2013 to 2016). The library came from PCR. Instrument used: Illumina HiSeq 2500. To reduce PCR and sequencing biases, unique molecular identifiers were built into the TCR beta cDNA libraries. TCRdb passed the public sequencing reads through fastp at Q25 and MiXCR, retaining productive beta sequences. Identical CDR3 protein sequences are pooled into one entry, listed with their most common genes and DNA. For this sample the table gives about 560,000 distinct CDR3 sequences, of which roughly 40% were detected only once. In total, the top ten clones hold around 1.7% of the sample. The study at large found these results: Four or five TRBV segments, including TRBV5-6, TRBV5-1 and TRBV20-1, were significantly more frequent in patients than controls.

These TCRs' antigens remain unknown. Sequencing was done on a sample of blood. These TCRs come from a girl aged 10 to 17 with multiple sclerosis.

This clonotype was observed a few times. The J gene is TRBJ2-7, the V gene TRBV20-1; 7 bases match TRBD1. The CDR3 runs 14 residues. Germline V CDR1 and CDR2: DFQATT, SNEGSKA (reference sequence). The trim removed 1 base at V and 7 bases at J, leaving 10 bases unmatched. As DNA, the CDR3 is TGCAGTGCTAGAGGACGGGACAGATGGGGGGAGCAGTACTTC. Protein sequence: CSARGRDRWGEQYF.

This chain links TRBV10-3 with TRBJ2-1; 11 positions agree with TRBD2. The J call is doubtful: the DNA matches TRBJ2-7 better. Germline CDR1 reads ENHRY; CDR2 reads SYGVKD. This CDR3 is built from 17 residues. CDR3 amino acids: CAISDKLAGVPNNEQYF. The DNA of the CDR3 is TGTGCCATCAGTGATAAACTAGCGGGAGTCCCCAACAATGAGCAGTACTTC.

This clonotype was seen more than once but under ten times. The genes are TRBV29-1 and TRBJ2-3; D tentatively reads TRBD1 or TRBD2 (5 bases each). CDR1 and CDR2 from the germline V gene are SQVTM and ANQGSEA. Trimming pared 5 bases from V and 4 bases from J, leaving 10 bases between. This CDR3 region has 12 residues. CDR3 region: CSVLRGADTQYF. For the CDR3, the DNA is TGCAGCGTTCTACGGGGCGCAGATACGCAGTATTTT.

The chain has TRBV7-8 and TRBJ2-3; TRBD1 matches 9 bases. The length of the CDR3 is 16 residues. J lost 3 bases, V lost 5 bases, and 9 bases had no gene match. CDR1 and CDR2 from the germline V gene are SGHVS and FQNEAQ. CDR3 residues: CASSVQGAVTTDTQYF. In DNA, the CDR3 is TGTGCCAGCAGCGTACAGGGGGCAGTAACGACAGATACGCAGTATTTT.

V usage is TRBV3-1 and J usage is TRBJ1-1; D is uncertain. The CDR3 has 11 residues. The V and J ends lost 2 bases and 5 bases respectively, with 3 bases between them. Germline V gene lookup returns CDR1 LGHDT and CDR2 YNNKEL (reference sequence). The CDR3 region is CASSQRTEAFF. CDR3 coding DNA: TGTGCCAGCAGCCAACGGACTGAAGCTTTCTTT.

The chain employs TRBV10-3 and TRBJ1-2; 8 positions match TRBD1. V dropped 4 bases and J dropped 6; count of bases not matched to a gene: 16. CDR3 length: 17 residues. From germline, CDR1 is ENHRY and CDR2 SYGVKD. CDR3: CAISANLLSDRADGYTF. The CDR3 region has the DNA TGTGCCATCAGTGCGAATTTACTATCGGACAGGGCAGATGGCTACACCTTC.

V is TRBV10-3 and J is TRBJ2-1; no clear D gene. The CDR3 covers 16 residues. Trimming stripped 2 bases from V and 2 bases from J, with 13 bases between. Germline-derived CDR1 and CDR2 are ENHRY and SYGVKD. CDR3 nucleotides: TGTGCCATCAGTGAGCCCCGCCGAGCCGCCTACAATGAGCAGTTCTTC. This sequence encodes CAISEPRRAAYNEQFF.

This clonotype was seen a handful of times. The chain carries TRBV3-1 and TRBJ2-3, with D unclear. CDR1 is LGHDT and CDR2 is YNNKEL in the germline V gene (reference sequence). V lost 3 bases and J 0 bases, leaving 4 bases between the germline ends. The CDR3 sequence is 13 residues long. The CDR3 DNA is TGTGCCAGCAGCCACTTCAGCACAGATACGCAGTATTTT. This sequence encodes CASSHFSTDTQYF.

The chain carries TRBV29-1 and TRBJ1-1; D remains unclear. The germline V gene encodes CDR1 SQVTM and CDR2 ANQGSEA. The germline V and J ends were trimmed by 0 bases and 0 bases, with 8 bases remaining between them. The CDR3 loop spans 14 amino acids. CDR3 amino acids: CSVEDLRVNTEAFF. CDR3 DNA: TGCAGCGTTGAAGATCTGAGGGTGAACACTGAAGCTTTCTTT.

The chain recombines TRBV20-1 with TRBJ2-3; 9 bases agree with TRBD2. J gave up 6 bases and V 1 base, and 8 bases lay outside the gene matches. Per germline, CDR1 DFQATT and CDR2 SNEGSKA (reference sequence). This CDR3 has 15 residues. The CDR3 is CSARVPSGDGDTQYF. The CDR3, as DNA: TGCAGTGCTAGAGTCCCTAGCGGGGATGGGGATACGCAGTATTTT.

This sequence joins TRBV7-8 and TRBJ1-5; 8 bases line up with TRBD1. The CDR3 runs to 15 residues. The germline V gene encodes CDR1 SGHVS and CDR2 FQNEAQ. The trim removed 5 bases at V and 4 bases at J, leaving 7 bases unmatched. CDR3 DNA: TGTGCCAGCAGCCCCAGGGGGCAAAGGAATCAGCCCCAGCATTTT. It encodes CASSPRGQRNQPQHF.

This clonotype was seen repeatedly, ten times or more. The chain links TRBV12-3 or TRBV12-4 to TRBJ2-7; TRBD1 matches at 7 bases. The trim removed 6 bases at V and 5 bases at J, leaving 10 bases unmatched. The length of the CDR3 is 14 residues. This CDR3 reads CASSLLTGSHEQYF. The DNA for the CDR3 is TGTGCCAGCAGCCTATTGACAGGGTCCCACGAGCAGTACTTC.

The chain recombines TRBV7-9 with TRBJ2-6, with a possible D match to TRBD2 (5 bases). CDR1 is SEHNR, CDR2 FQNEAQ, per germline (reference sequence). This CDR3 has 16 residues. V lost 2 bases and J 0 bases, leaving 8 bases between the germline ends. The CDR3 reads CASSLFRGSGANVLTF. In DNA, the CDR3 is TGTGCCAGCAGCTTATTCCGGGGCTCTGGGGCCAACGTCCTGACTTTC.

The chain joins TRBV7-9 to TRBJ2-5; possibly TRBD2 for D (6 bases). This CDR3 has 13 residues. CDR1 and CDR2 (germline): SEHNR, FQNEAQ (reference sequence). V lost 5 bases and J lost 1, with 8 bases in between. The CDR3 DNA follows: TGTGCCAGCAGCCGGGACTTCCAAGAGACCCAGTACTTC. Protein: CASSRDFQETQYF.

J is TRBJ2-7 and V is TRBV10-3; maybe TRBD1 (6 bases). Germline CDR1 and CDR2: ENHRY and SYGVKD. The CDR3 loop spans 14 amino acids. The V end lost 7 bases, the J end lost 2 bases, and 15 bases lay between the germline ends. As DNA, the CDR3 is TGTGCCATCAAGGGGCAGGGGAACGCCTACGAGCAGTACTTC. It codes for CAIKGQGNAYEQYF.

This clonotype was seen more than once but under ten times. This rearrangement joins TRBV6-5 to TRBJ2-7; D may match TRBD1 or TRBD2 (5 bases each). The length of the CDR3 is 15 residues. CDR1 is MNHEY, CDR2 SVGAGI, per germline. V dropped 2 bases and J dropped 0 bases, with 11 bases sitting between them. The CDR3 DNA sequence: TGTGCCAGCAGTTACAGTGGGGGATACTCCTACGAGCAGTACTTC. It is translated as CASSYSGGYSYEQYF.

This clonotype was seen more than once but under ten times. V gene TRBV3-1 combines with J gene TRBJ2-7, with D uncertain. With the DNA end fitting TRBJ2-5 better, the J assignment may be wrong. Germline CDR1 is LGHDT and CDR2 is YNNKEL (reference sequence). The CDR3 extends over 12 amino acids. The CDR3 DNA reads as TGTGCCAGCAGCCAAGGTCTAGAGACCCAGTACTTC. Amino acid sequence: CASSQGLETQYF.

Only a few counts were recorded for this clonotype. V gene TRBV12-3 or TRBV12-4 combines with J gene TRBJ2-1; D call uncertain. CDR3 length: 12 residues. V dropped 8 bases and J dropped 6 bases, with 11 bases sitting between them. CDR3 region: CASELPGNEQFF. The CDR3 DNA sequence: TGTGCCAGCGAGCTACCGGGCAATGAGCAGTTCTTC.

This clonotype was observed a handful of times. The rearrangement uses TRBV24-1 and TRBJ2-7; TRBD1 is a possible D gene (6 bases). V was clipped by 2 bases and J by 5 bases, with 9 bases between them. The CDR3 has 13 amino acids. CDR1 and CDR2 from the germline V gene are KGHDR and SFDVKD. The CDR3 sequence is CATSDSGENEQYF. The CDR3 DNA sequence: TGTGCCACCAGTGATTCAGGGGAGAACGAGCAGTACTTC.

The genes are TRBV30 and TRBJ2-3; no firm D call. The germline V gene has CDR1 GTSNPN and CDR2 SVGIG (reference sequence). The CDR3 is 11 amino acids. The germline V and J ends were trimmed by 8 bases and 2 bases, with 8 bases remaining between them. In DNA, the CDR3 is TGTGCCCATTCCTCCACAGATACGCAGTATTTT. Its translation is CAHSSTDTQYF.

This clonotype has only a few counts. V usage is TRBV7-8 and J usage is TRBJ2-4, with unresolved D. The tail of the sequence fits TRBJ2-5 better, so the J call may be wrong. Germline CDR1 and CDR2: SGHVS and FQNEAQ. The length of the CDR3 is 11 residues. This chain's CDR3 is CASTVGETQYF. CDR3 nucleotides: TGTGCCAGCACCGTAGGAGAGACCCAGTACTTC.

This clonotype has only a few counts. This chain uses TRBV10-3 with TRBJ1-5; possible D gene TRBD1, 6 bases. Trimming took 5 bases from V and 0 from J, leaving 8 bases between them. There are 14 residues in the CDR3. CDR1 is ENHRY, CDR2 SYGVKD, per germline. In nucleotides, the CDR3 is TGTGCCATCAGTTCGGACAGTAGCAATCAGCCCCAGCATTTT. Its protein product is CAISSDSSNQPQHF.

This clonotype was found a few times. The rearrangement joins TRBV12-3 or TRBV12-4 to TRBJ1-2; 10 nucleotides agree with TRBD1. V gave up 5 bases and J gave up 7 bases; unmatched junction bases: 10. The CDR3 contains 15 residues. CDR3 nucleotides: TGTGCCAGCAGTCCACGACAGGGGGCTGGAGGTGGCTACACCTTC. Translated: CASSPRQGAGGGYTF.

Only one count was recorded for this clonotype. This sequence joins TRBV6-5 and TRBJ2-5; the match to TRBD1 covers 7 bases. The J call is in doubt because the DNA end fits TRBJ2-7 better. The CDR3 is 15 amino acids. The germline V gene has CDR1 MNHEY and CDR2 SVGAGI. The CDR3 loop reads CASSSGQSRSHEQYF. The CDR3 nucleotides are TGTGCCAGCAGTTCGGGACAGTCAAGATCCCACGAGCAGTACTTC.

This chain links TRBV7-9 with TRBJ1-1; a weak D match, TRBD1 (6 bases). This CDR3 has 16 residues. Trimming shortened V by 5 bases and J by 3 bases, and 19 bases separated the two germline ends. Looked up from germline, CDR1 is SEHNR and CDR2 is FQNEAQ (reference sequence). CDR3 residues: CASSPPPGARDTEAFF. DNA of the CDR3: TGTGCCAGCAGCCCCCCGCCGGGGGCGCGGGACACTGAAGCTTTCTTT. Full variable domain (missing parts from reference TRBV7-9 and TRBJ1-1): DTGVSQNPRHKITKRGQNVTFRCDPISEHNRLYWYRQTLGQGPEFLTYFQNEAQLEKSRLLSDRFSAERPKGSFSTLEIQRTEQGDSAMYLCASSPPPGARDTEAFFGQGTRLTVV.